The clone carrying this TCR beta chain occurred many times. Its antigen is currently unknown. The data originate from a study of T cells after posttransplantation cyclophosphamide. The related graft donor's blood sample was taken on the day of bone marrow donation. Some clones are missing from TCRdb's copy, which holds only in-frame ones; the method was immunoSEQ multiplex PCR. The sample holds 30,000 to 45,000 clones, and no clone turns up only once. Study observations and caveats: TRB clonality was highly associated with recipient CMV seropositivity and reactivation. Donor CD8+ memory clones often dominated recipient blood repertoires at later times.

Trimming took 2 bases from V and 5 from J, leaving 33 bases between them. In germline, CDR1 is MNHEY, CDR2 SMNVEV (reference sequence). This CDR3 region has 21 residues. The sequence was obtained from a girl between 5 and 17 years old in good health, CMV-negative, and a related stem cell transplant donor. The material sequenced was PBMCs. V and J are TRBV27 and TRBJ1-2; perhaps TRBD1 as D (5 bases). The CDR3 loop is CASSLNSVGGAPPIRWYGYTF. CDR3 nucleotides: TGTGCCAGCAGTTTAAACTCGGTGGGGGGTGCCCCGCCTATACGGTGGTATGGCTACACCTTC.